This TCR beta chain derives from a study of T cell responses to AZD1222 COVID-19 vaccine. As for the study in general: Second-dose recipients at about 4 or about 12 weeks were treated as one pooled group. Overall study results and limits: Mapped onto spike, vaccine-associated CD4 TCRs spanned it and were dominant at 160-218 and 743-854.

Assay used: immunoSEQ multiplex PCR; TCRdb lists only in-frame clones, some missing. The sample yields 150,000 to 180,000 clones, 88% seen once. Notes on this clone: What it binds is not known.

The germline gives CDR1 SGHNT, CDR2 YYREEE (reference sequence). The CDR3 is 14 residues long. The J segment lost 8 bases and the V segment lost 4 bases, leaving 5 bases of the junction unmatched. This receptor was obtained from an adult in good health. Source: peripheral blood, taken on day 0 of AZD1222 vaccination. The J gene is TRBJ1-4, the V gene TRBV5-4, with 10 bases aligning to TRBD1. The CDR3 loop is CASSPDRGLEKLFF. CDR3 in DNA: TGTGCCAGCAGCCCAGACAGGGGGCTCGAAAAACTGTTTTTT.